One and the same sample provided the 9 T cell receptor beta chains below, sequenced in a study of shared clonotypes between healthy human individuals. Assay: immunoSEQ multiplex PCR; the TCRdb copy retains only in-frame clones and omits some. Found here are about 480,000 clones, almost 80% of them singletons; the top ten hold 12%. Sequenced input: PBMCs. These receptors were collected from a middle-aged woman in good health. Some clones in this sample may be carry-over from other donors' samples.

V usage is TRBV11-3 and J usage is TRBJ2-1; D possibly corresponds to TRBD2 (6 bases). CDR1 is SGHNT, CDR2 YENEEA, per germline. The CDR3 runs to 14 residues. Trimming left V 0 bases short and J 7 bases short, with 10 bases between. Here the CDR3 reads CASSLDHSGNEQFF. CDR3 coding DNA: TGTGCCAGCAGCTTAGATCATAGCGGTAATGAGCAGTTCTTC.

DNA of the CDR3: TGTGCCAGCCAAGACAGGGGGACCTACAATGAGCAGTTCTTC. This sequence encodes CASQDRGTYNEQFF. V and J are TRBV28 and TRBJ2-1; 9 bases map to TRBD1. The CDR3 loop spans 14 amino acids. CDR1 is MDHEN and CDR2 is SYDVKM in the germline V gene. The ends lost 8 bases at V and 2 bases at J; junction bases unmatched: 4.

The DNA for the CDR3 is TGTGCCAGCAGCAAAGAAATAGCGGGAGGGCTTGGCGATGAGCAGTTCTTC. Encoded protein: CASSKEIAGGLGDEQFF. V gene TRBV21-1 combines with J gene TRBJ2-1; TRBD2 reflects the table's D call only, with no check against the DNA. TRBV21-1 is annotated as a pseudogene. The CDR3 covers 17 residues.

This clone has a handful of counts. The rearrangement joins TRBV4-3 to TRBJ1-4, with TRBD1 identical over 12 bases. The CDR3 is 18 residues long. Germline trimming cut 4 bases from V and 8 bases from J; bases unmatched to any gene: 14. In germline, CDR1 is LGHNA, CDR2 YSLEER. As DNA, the CDR3 is TGCGCCAGCAGCCTACGCCCACCGGGACAGGGGGCGCAGGAAAAACTGTTTTTT. This codes for CASSLRPPGQGAQEKLFF.

The chain recombines TRBV18 with TRBJ2-7; 7 bases align to TRBD2. Unmatched junction bases numbered 12, after V lost 0 bases and J lost 4 bases. The CDR3 has 17 amino acids. Germline values: CDR1 KGHSH, CDR2 LQKENI. The DNA of the CDR3 is TGTGCCAGCTCACCACCGGGTCCGCGGGAGTCCTCGTACGAGCAGTACTTC. As protein: CASSPPGPRESSYEQYF.

This chain joins TRBV5-1 and TRBJ2-7; TRBD2 matches 16 bases. Germline V gene lookup returns CDR1 SGHRS and CDR2 YFSETQ. This CDR3 spans 16 amino acids. Losses at the gene ends were 7 bases for V and 4 bases for J; bases not matched to a gene: 8. The CDR3 sequence is CASGPGLAGGVYEQYF. CDR3 bases: TGCGCCAGCGGACCGGGACTAGCGGGAGGGGTATACGAGCAGTACTTC.

This clone showed up just a few times. The CDR3 reads CSVDTGGAGEAFF. The CDR3, as DNA: TGCAGCGTTGATACAGGGGGCGCGGGTGAAGCTTTCTTT. The chain is built from TRBV29-1 and TRBJ1-1; 9 nucleotides line up with TRBD1. The ends lost 3 bases at V and 7 bases at J; junction bases unmatched: 6. This CDR3 comprises 13 residues. CDR1 is SQVTM and CDR2 is ANQGSEA in the germline V gene.

The chain uses TRBV28 and TRBJ1-1, with 9 positions matching TRBD1. The germline V gene encodes CDR1 MDHEN and CDR2 SYDVKM. Trimming cost V 4 bases and J 1 base; bases outside gene matches: 7. The CDR3 extends over 16 amino acids. The CDR3 region is CASSSGQGTGNTEAFF. The CDR3 DNA reads as TGTGCCAGCAGTTCGGGACAGGGCACCGGGAACACTGAAGCTTTCTTT. Full variable domain (missing parts from reference TRBV28 and TRBJ1-1): DVKVTQSSRYLVKRTGEKVFLECVQDMDHENMFWYRQDPGLGLRLIYFSYDVKMKEKGDIPEGYSVSREKKERFSLILESASTNQTSMYLCASSSGQGTGNTEAFFGQGTRLTVV.

This chain links TRBV29-1 with TRBJ2-5; D is perhaps TRBD1 (6 bases). Between the trimmed V and J ends, which lost 3 bases and 5 bases, there was a span of 10 bases. The CDR3 is 12 residues long. The germline V gene has CDR1 SQVTM and CDR2 ANQGSEA. CDR3 in DNA: TGCAGCGTTGACAGGGGTTTGGAGACCCAGTACTTC. Translating it yields CSVDRGLETQYF.